This is a list of T cell receptor beta chains from one sample in a study of control samples from healthy donors and cancer patients. Sequencing was performed with immunoSEQ multiplex PCR; in TCRdb, only in-frame clones are kept and a portion is missing. This table has about 19,000 clones, roughly 80% appearing once. Specimen: PBMCs. All receptors derive from an elderly man with head and neck cancer. CDR3s include the opening cysteine and the closing phenylalanine or tryptophan. The D gene is left open where the match is weak. Some rows have no size entry. The others give once, few or many, or a class for an expanded clone.

j_call: TRBJ2-1
clone_size: -
v_call: TRBV6-2/TRBV6-3
d_call: TRBD2
cdr3_nt: TGTGCCAGCAGTCCGGGGGGGAATGAGCAGTTCTTC
cdr3_aa: CASSPGGNEQFF

j_call: TRBJ1-2
clone_size: -
v_call: TRBV6-6
d_call: TRBD1
cdr3_nt: TGCCCTCGACAGGGGCCCGGGAATGACTATGGCTACACCTTC
cdr3_aa: CPRQGPGNDYGYTF

j_call: TRBJ2-3
clone_size: -
v_call: TRBV11-2
d_call: TRBD2
cdr3_nt: TGTGCCAGCAGCAGAAGCGGGAGCCCAGATACGCAGTATTTT
cdr3_aa: CASSRSGSPDTQYF

j_call: TRBJ1-6
clone_size: -
v_call: TRBV9
d_call: -
cdr3_nt: TGTGCCAGCAGCGTTCGGGGGGACTATAATTCACCCCTCCACTTT
cdr3_aa: CASSVRGDYNSPLHF

j_call: TRBJ2-7
clone_size: -
v_call: TRBV29-1
d_call: TRBD1
cdr3_nt: TGCAGCGTTGTGGCGGCGGACAGGGAGGTAGGCGAGCAGTACTTC
cdr3_aa: CSVVAADREVGEQYF

j_call: TRBJ2-1
clone_size: -
v_call: TRBV10-3
d_call: -
cdr3_nt: TGTGCCATCAGTGAGACAAACAATGAGCAGTTCTTC
cdr3_aa: CAISETNNEQFF

j_call: TRBJ2-7
clone_size: -
v_call: TRBV6-2/TRBV6-3
d_call: TRBD1
cdr3_nt: TGTGCCAGCAGTGTGGACAGGGGGCATTACGAGCAGTACTTC
cdr3_aa: CASSVDRGHYEQYF

j_call: TRBJ2-1
clone_size: -
v_call: TRBV24-1
d_call: TRBD2
cdr3_nt: TGTGCCACCAGTGAAACTAGCGTTTTAAGCTCCTACAATGAGCAGTTCTTC
cdr3_aa: CATSETSVLSSYNEQFF

j_call: TRBJ2-2
clone_size: -
v_call: TRBV6-5
d_call: TRBD1
cdr3_nt: TGTGCCAGCAGCGGACAGGGTTCGGGGGAGCTGTTTTTT
cdr3_aa: CASSGQGSGELFF

j_call: TRBJ1-5
clone_size: -
v_call: TRBV6-2/TRBV6-3
d_call: -
cdr3_nt: TGTGCCAGCAGTACCGAGGGTTCGGATCAGCCCCAGCATTTT
cdr3_aa: CASSTEGSDQPQHF

j_call: TRBJ1-6
clone_size: -
v_call: TRBV7-2
d_call: -
cdr3_nt: TGTGCCAGCAGCTTAGGGGCGAGCTCCTATAATTCACCCCTCCACTTT
cdr3_aa: CASSLGASSYNSPLHF

j_call: TRBJ1-6
clone_size: -
v_call: TRBV10-3
d_call: -
cdr3_nt: TGTGCCATCAGTGACATGGGTAATTCACCCCTCCACTTT
cdr3_aa: CAISDMGNSPLHF

j_call: TRBJ2-5
clone_size: -
v_call: TRBV6-6
d_call: -
cdr3_nt: TGTGCCAGCAGTTACAGGACTCAAGAGACCCAGTACTTC
cdr3_aa: CASSYRTQETQYF

j_call: TRBJ1-2
clone_size: -
v_call: TRBV6-5
d_call: -
cdr3_nt: TGTGCCAGCAGAAGACAGGAAAACTATGGCTACACCTTC
cdr3_aa: CASRRQENYGYTF

j_call: TRBJ2-1
clone_size: once
v_call: TRBV9
d_call: TRBD2
cdr3_nt: TGTGCCAGCAGCGGCCTAACTAGCGGGAGAGGGAATGAGCAGTTCTTC
cdr3_aa: CASSGLTSGRGNEQFF

j_call: TRBJ2-2
clone_size: -
v_call: TRBV4-2
d_call: TRBD1
cdr3_nt: TGTGCCAGCAGCCAACCGACAGGGGCGGGGACCGGGGAGCTGTTTTTT
cdr3_aa: CASSQPTGAGTGELFF

j_call: TRBJ2-7
clone_size: -
v_call: TRBV4-2
d_call: TRBD2
cdr3_nt: TGTGCCAGCAGGCCGGGAGGCTCCTACGAGCAGTACTTC
cdr3_aa: CASRPGGSYEQYF

j_call: TRBJ2-1
clone_size: -
v_call: TRBV18
d_call: TRBD1
cdr3_nt: TGTGCCAGCTCACCCCCGACAGGGTCAGGTGAGCAGTTCTTC
cdr3_aa: CASSPPTGSGEQFF

j_call: TRBJ1-2
clone_size: -
v_call: TRBV2
d_call: -
cdr3_nt: TGTGCCAGCACGTGGGAGGGACATGGCTACACCTTC
cdr3_aa: CASTWEGHGYTF

j_call: TRBJ2-1
clone_size: -
v_call: TRBV27
d_call: -
cdr3_nt: TGTGCCAGCAGTGTACTAGCCAGGTCGTACGATGAGCAGTTCTTC
cdr3_aa: CASSVLARSYDEQFF

j_call: TRBJ1-4
clone_size: once
v_call: TRBV24-1
d_call: TRBD1
cdr3_nt: TGTGCCACCAGTGATTCCCGACAGGGTGGGGAAAAACTGTTTTTT
cdr3_aa: CATSDSRQGGEKLFF

j_call: TRBJ1-1
clone_size: -
v_call: TRBV4-3
d_call: TRBD1
cdr3_nt: TGCGCCAGCAGCGCCCAGGGGGGGAACACTGAAGCTTTCTTT
cdr3_aa: CASSAQGGNTEAFF

j_call: TRBJ2-3
clone_size: -
v_call: TRBV5-1
d_call: -
cdr3_nt: TGCGCCAGCAGGCCCCTCCCGAGCACAGATACGCAGTATTTT
cdr3_aa: CASRPLPSTDTQYF

j_call: TRBJ2-5
clone_size: -
v_call: TRBV30
d_call: -
cdr3_nt: TGTGCCTGCTCTGGGGCCCGGGTGGGCCAGTACTTC
cdr3_aa: CACSGARVGQYF

j_call: TRBJ2-5
clone_size: -
v_call: TRBV6-1
d_call: -
cdr3_nt: TGTGCCAGCAGTACCATGGCCGGCGGGACCCAGTACTTC
cdr3_aa: CASSTMAGGTQYF

j_call: TRBJ2-6
clone_size: once
v_call: TRBV7-2
d_call: TRBD1
cdr3_nt: TGTGCCAGCAGCGCTCGACAGGGCCGCTCTGGGGCCAACGTCCTGACTTTC
cdr3_aa: CASSARQGRSGANVLTF

j_call: TRBJ2-7
clone_size: -
v_call: TRBV5-1
d_call: -
cdr3_nt: TGCGCCAGCAGTTTAAGCAGGGGGGAAGCCTACGAGCAGTACTTC
cdr3_aa: CASSLSRGEAYEQYF

j_call: TRBJ2-7
clone_size: once
v_call: TRBV12-3/TRBV12-4
d_call: -
cdr3_nt: TGTGCCAGCAGTCCAACCAACGGCGAGCAGTACTTC
cdr3_aa: CASSPTNGEQYF

j_call: TRBJ2-5
clone_size: -
v_call: TRBV5-8
d_call: TRBD1
cdr3_nt: TGTGCCAGCAGCTTGGTCGTTACAGGGGGCTGGGAGACCCAGTACTTC
cdr3_aa: CASSLVVTGGWETQYF

j_call: TRBJ2-2
clone_size: -
v_call: TRBV5-1
d_call: -
cdr3_nt: TGCGCCAGCACGTGGGGTAGGGTCGGGGAGCTGTTTTTT
cdr3_aa: CASTWGRVGELFF

j_call: TRBJ2-7
clone_size: -
v_call: TRBV2
d_call: TRBD2
cdr3_nt: TGTGCCAGCAGACTTACTAGCGGAGGCTCCTACGAGCAGTACTTC
cdr3_aa: CASRLTSGGSYEQYF

j_call: TRBJ1-1
clone_size: -
v_call: TRBV15
d_call: -
cdr3_nt: TGTGCCACCAGCAGAGTTGTGGGGACTGAAGCTTTCTTT
cdr3_aa: CATSRVVGTEAFF

j_call: TRBJ2-3
clone_size: -
v_call: TRBV21-1
d_call: -
cdr3_nt: TGTGCCAGCCTTAGCGGGAATGACGATACGCAGTATTTT
cdr3_aa: CASLSGNDDTQYF

j_call: TRBJ1-5
clone_size: -
v_call: TRBV12-3/TRBV12-4
d_call: TRBD1
cdr3_nt: TGTGCCAGCAGTCGACAGGGTCAGCCCCAGCATTTT
cdr3_aa: CASSRQGQPQHF

j_call: TRBJ1-1
clone_size: -
v_call: TRBV2
d_call: TRBD1
cdr3_nt: TGTGCCAGCAGCGCGACAGGGGTGAACACTGAAGCTTTCTTT
cdr3_aa: CASSATGVNTEAFF

j_call: TRBJ2-5
clone_size: -
v_call: TRBV4-1
d_call: -
cdr3_nt: TGCGCCAGCAGCCAACAGCCGGGGACTTCTGTAGAGACCCAGTACTTC
cdr3_aa: CASSQQPGTSVETQYF

j_call: TRBJ1-1
clone_size: -
v_call: TRBV6-2/TRBV6-3
d_call: -
cdr3_nt: TGTGCCAGCAGTGTGGATAAGAACACTGAAGCTTTCTTT
cdr3_aa: CASSVDKNTEAFF

j_call: TRBJ2-2
clone_size: -
v_call: TRBV5-4
d_call: -
cdr3_nt: TGTGCCAGCAGCTTGGGTGGCCCCGACACCGGGGAGCTGTTTTTT
cdr3_aa: CASSLGGPDTGELFF

j_call: TRBJ1-5
clone_size: once
v_call: TRBV23-1
d_call: -
cdr3_nt: TGCGCCAGCAGTCAAAGGACAGCCCGCAATCAGCCCCAGCATTTT
cdr3_aa: CASSQRTARNQPQHF

j_call: TRBJ2-6
clone_size: -
v_call: TRBV19
d_call: -
cdr3_nt: TGTGCCAGCAAGGACGGCGCTGGGGCCAACGTCCTGACTTTC
cdr3_aa: CASKDGAGANVLTF

j_call: TRBJ1-5
clone_size: -
v_call: TRBV30
d_call: TRBD1
cdr3_nt: TGTGCCTGGAGCCGGGACAGTAATCAGCCCCAGCATTTT
cdr3_aa: CAWSRDSNQPQHF

j_call: TRBJ1-2
clone_size: -
v_call: TRBV6-5
d_call: -
cdr3_nt: TGTGCCAGCAGTCTTGGACAGTATGGCTACACCTTC
cdr3_aa: CASSLGQYGYTF

j_call: TRBJ2-3
clone_size: -
v_call: TRBV7-8
d_call: TRBD2
cdr3_nt: TGTGCCAGCACCTTAACGGGACTAGAAAAGTATTTT
cdr3_aa: CASTLTGLEKYF